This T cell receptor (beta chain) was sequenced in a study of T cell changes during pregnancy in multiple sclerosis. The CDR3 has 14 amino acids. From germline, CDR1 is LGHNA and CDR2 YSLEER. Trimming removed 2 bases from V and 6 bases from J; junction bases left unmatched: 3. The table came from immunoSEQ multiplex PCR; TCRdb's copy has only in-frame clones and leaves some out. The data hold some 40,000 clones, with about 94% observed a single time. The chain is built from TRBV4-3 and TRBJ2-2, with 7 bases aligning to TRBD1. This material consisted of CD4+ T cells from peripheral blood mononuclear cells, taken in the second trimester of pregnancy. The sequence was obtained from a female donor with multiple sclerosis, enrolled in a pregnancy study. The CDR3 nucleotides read TGCGCCAGCAGCCAAACAACAGGGGCCGGGGAGCTGTTTTTT. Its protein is CASSQTTGAGELFF.